Listed here are 5 T cell receptor beta chains from one sample, sequenced in a study of breast tumors, draining lymph nodes, adjacent tissues (dated by TCRdb to about 2016). Library construction relied on multiplex PCR. The reads were generated on an Illumina HiSeq 2000. The public reads were reanalyzed by TCRdb: fastp trimming at Q25, MiXCR alignment, in-frame beta chains only. For every CDR3 protein sequence, its rows merge into one entry that carries the most common genes and DNA. This sample gives 170,000 or so distinct CDR3 sequences in total; about 30% of them show up just once. The ten top clones hold approximately 4.3% of the sample. The axillary draining lymph nodes of breast cancer patients were the source of the lymph node samples. The sequenced sample consisted of axillary lymph node tissue. Source of these receptors: a female donor with breast cancer. Some clones in this sample may be carry-over from other donors' samples.

The V and J genes are TRBV6-5 and TRBJ1-1; D not certain. The CDR3 is 13 amino acids. Germline V gene lookup returns CDR1 MNHEY and CDR2 SVGAGI. Trimming removed 5 bases at V and 5 bases at J, with 12 bases between. The CDR3 sequence is CASSDLRVTEAFF. The CDR3 nucleotides read TGTGCCAGCAGTGATTTGAGGGTAACTGAAGCTTTCTTT.

With respect to this clonotype: The junction and the germline gene differ at one end; a read error may be behind it. CDR3 nucleotides: TGCGCCAGCACTAGGGCAGATACGGAGTATTTT. It yields the protein CASTRADTEYF. The rearrangement links TRBV10-2 to TRBJ2-3; D is uncertain. The CDR3 totals 11 residues. The germline V gene encodes CDR1 WSHSY and CDR2 SAAADI.

This clonotype has a handful of counts. The chain uses TRBV5-4 and TRBJ2-1; 8 bases match TRBD1. Trimming removed 4 bases from V and 6 bases from J; junction bases left unmatched: 9. This CDR3 comprises 15 residues. The germline V gene has CDR1 SGHNT and CDR2 YYREEE (reference sequence). The CDR3 protein is CASSPVGQGANEQFF. The CDR3 DNA sequence: TGTGCCAGCAGCCCGGTGGGGCAGGGGGCCAATGAGCAGTTCTTC.

Concerning this clonotype: A much larger clone lies one base from this, so it may be a read error. This chain uses TRBV6-4 with TRBJ1-5, with D uncertain. There are 13 residues in the CDR3. CDR1 MRHNA and CDR2 SNTAGT come from the germline V gene. V lost 5 bases, J lost 3 bases, and 8 bases lay in between. This CDR3 reads CASSRQNNQPQHF. The CDR3 DNA reads as TGTGCCAGCAGTCGGCAGAACAATCAGCCCCAGCATTTT.

Concerning this clonotype: Since the CDR3 does not end with the conserved phenylalanine or tryptophan, this likely comes from a read error. This chain links TRBV7-2 with TRBJ2-5; a possible D gene is TRBD2 (5 bases). The germline CDR1 and CDR2 sequences are SGHTA and FQGNSA. Trimming shortened V by 5 bases and J by 3 bases, and 13 bases separated the two germline ends. The CDR3 sequence is 14 residues long. The CDR3 is CASSQEGRKETQYL. As DNA, the CDR3 is TGTGCCAGCAGCCAAGAGGGCCGAAAAGAGACCCAGTACCTC.